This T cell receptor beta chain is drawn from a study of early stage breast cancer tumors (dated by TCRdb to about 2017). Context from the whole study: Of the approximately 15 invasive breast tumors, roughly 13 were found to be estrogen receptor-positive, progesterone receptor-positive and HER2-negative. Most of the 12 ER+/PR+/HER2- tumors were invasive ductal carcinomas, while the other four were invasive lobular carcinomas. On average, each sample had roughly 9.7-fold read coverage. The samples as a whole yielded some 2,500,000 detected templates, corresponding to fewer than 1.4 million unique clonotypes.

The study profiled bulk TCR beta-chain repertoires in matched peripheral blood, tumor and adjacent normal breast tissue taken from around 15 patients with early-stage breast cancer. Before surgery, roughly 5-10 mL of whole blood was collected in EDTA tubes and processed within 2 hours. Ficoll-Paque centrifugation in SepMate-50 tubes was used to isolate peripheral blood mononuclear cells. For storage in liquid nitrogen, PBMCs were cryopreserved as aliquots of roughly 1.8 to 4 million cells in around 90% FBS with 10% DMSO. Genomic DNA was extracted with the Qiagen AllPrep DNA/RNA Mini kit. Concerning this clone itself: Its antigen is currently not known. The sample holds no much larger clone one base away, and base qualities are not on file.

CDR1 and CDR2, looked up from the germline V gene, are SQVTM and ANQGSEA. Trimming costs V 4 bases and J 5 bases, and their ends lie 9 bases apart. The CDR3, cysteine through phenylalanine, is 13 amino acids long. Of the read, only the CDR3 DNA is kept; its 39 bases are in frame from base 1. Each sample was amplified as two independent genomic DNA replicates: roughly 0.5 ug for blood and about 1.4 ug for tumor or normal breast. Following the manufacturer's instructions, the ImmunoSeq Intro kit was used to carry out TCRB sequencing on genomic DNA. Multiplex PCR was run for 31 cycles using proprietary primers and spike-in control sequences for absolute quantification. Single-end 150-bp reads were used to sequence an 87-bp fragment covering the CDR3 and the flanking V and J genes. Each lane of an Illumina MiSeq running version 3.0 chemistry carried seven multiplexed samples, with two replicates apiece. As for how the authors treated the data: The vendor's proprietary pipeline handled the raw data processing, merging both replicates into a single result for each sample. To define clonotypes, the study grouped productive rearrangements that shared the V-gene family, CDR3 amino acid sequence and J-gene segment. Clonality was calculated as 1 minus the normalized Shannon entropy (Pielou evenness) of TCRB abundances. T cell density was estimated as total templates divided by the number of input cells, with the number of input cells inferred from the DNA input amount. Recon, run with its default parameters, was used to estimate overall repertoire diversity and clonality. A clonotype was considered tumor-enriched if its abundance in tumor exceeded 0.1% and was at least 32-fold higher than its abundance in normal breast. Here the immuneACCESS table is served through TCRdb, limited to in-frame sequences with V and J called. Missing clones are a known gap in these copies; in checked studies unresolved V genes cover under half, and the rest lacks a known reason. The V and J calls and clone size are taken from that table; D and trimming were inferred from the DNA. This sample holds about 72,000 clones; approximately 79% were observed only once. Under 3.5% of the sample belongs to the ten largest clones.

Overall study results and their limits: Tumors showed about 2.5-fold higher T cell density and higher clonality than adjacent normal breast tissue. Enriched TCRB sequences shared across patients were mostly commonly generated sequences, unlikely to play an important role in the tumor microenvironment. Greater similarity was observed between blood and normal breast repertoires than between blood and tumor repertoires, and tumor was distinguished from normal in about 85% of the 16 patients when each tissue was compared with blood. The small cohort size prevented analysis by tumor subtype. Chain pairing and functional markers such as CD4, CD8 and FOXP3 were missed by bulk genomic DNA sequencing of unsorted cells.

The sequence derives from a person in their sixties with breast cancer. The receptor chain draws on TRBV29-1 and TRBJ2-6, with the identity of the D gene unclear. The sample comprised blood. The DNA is TGCAGCGTTGTCGTTGGCTGGGCCAACGTCCTGACTTTC. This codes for CSVVVGWANVLTF. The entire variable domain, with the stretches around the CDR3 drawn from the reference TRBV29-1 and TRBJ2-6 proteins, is SAVISQKPSRDICQRGTSLTIQCQVDSQVTMMFWYRQQPGQSLTLIATANQGSEATYESGFVIDKFPISRPNLTFSTLTVSNMSPEDSSIYLCSVVVGWANVLTFGAGSRLTVL.